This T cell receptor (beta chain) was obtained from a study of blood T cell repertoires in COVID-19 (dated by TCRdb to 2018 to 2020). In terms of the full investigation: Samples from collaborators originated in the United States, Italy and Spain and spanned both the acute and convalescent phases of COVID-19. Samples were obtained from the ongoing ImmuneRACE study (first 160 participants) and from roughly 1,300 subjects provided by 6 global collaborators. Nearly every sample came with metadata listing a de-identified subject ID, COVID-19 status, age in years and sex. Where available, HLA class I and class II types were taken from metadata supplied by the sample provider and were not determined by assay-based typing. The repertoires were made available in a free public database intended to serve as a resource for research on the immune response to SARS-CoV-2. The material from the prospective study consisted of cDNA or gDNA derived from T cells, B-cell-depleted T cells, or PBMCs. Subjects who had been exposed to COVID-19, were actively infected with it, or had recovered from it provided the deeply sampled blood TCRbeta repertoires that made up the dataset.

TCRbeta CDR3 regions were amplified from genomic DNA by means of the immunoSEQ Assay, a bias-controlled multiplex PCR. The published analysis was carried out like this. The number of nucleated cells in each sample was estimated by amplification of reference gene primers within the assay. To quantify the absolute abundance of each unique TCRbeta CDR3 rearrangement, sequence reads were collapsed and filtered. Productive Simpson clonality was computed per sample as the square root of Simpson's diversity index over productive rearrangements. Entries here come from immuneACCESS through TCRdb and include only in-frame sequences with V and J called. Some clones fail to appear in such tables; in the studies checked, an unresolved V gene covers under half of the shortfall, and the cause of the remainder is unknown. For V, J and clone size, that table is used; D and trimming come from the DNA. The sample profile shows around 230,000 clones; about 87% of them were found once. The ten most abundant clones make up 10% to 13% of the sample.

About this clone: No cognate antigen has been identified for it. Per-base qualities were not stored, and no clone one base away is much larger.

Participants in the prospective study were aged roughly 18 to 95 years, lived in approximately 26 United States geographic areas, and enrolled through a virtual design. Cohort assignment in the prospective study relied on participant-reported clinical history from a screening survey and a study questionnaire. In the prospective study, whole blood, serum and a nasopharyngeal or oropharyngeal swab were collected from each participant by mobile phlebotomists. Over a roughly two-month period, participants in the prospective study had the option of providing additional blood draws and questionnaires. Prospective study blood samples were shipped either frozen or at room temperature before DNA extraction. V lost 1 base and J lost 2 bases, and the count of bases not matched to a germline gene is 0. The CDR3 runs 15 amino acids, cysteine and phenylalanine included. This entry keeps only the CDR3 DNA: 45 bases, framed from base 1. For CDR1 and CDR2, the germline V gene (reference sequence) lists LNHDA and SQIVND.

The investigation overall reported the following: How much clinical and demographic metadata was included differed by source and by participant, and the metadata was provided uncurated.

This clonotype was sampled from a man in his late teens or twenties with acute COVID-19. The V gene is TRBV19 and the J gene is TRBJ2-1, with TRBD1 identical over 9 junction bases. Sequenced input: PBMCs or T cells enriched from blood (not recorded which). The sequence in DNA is TGTGCCAGTAGTATAGGGACAGGGGCCTACAATGAGCAGTTCTTC. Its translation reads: CASSIGTGAYNEQFF.